One sample yielded the 2 T cell receptor beta chains listed below, sequenced in a study of a mutant IDH1 vaccine in newly diagnosed glioma. Here immunoSEQ multiplex PCR was the method, and the copy in TCRdb shows in-frame clones only, minus some. Of around 45,000 clones in the sample, 85% to 90% were seen once. The time point is: week 35, safety follow-up. Doses consisted of 300 ug of mutant IDH1 20-mer peptide each, paired with topical imiquimod. For these TCRs, the target antigens are not known. The sequencing used PBMCs, collected from a glioma patient whose treatment included an IDH1 peptide vaccine. Source of these receptors: a middle-aged woman with glioma.

The chain has TRBV13 and TRBJ2-5; TRBD1 is a possible D gene (6 bases). Germline V gene lookup returns CDR1 PRHDT and CDR2 FYEKMQ (reference sequence). Trimming took 5 bases from V and 0 from J, leaving 16 bases between them. CDR3 length: 16 residues. CDR3: CASSPPTGLDQETQYF. The CDR3 nucleotides are TGTGCCAGCAGCCCCCCGACAGGTCTAGACCAAGAGACCCAGTACTTC.

As DNA, the CDR3 is TGTGCCAGCAGCAAAATGAGGCCGGGACCCCTCTACAATGAGCAGTTCTTC. Translation: CASSKMRPGPLYNEQFF. The J gene is TRBJ2-1, the V gene TRBV21-1. TRBV21-1 corresponds to a pseudogene. This CDR3 is built from 17 residues.